Included here is one TCR beta chain sequence, with context. This sample is part of a study of cytomegalovirus exposure and HLA in healthy donors. Per the germline V gene, CDR1 is LNHDA and CDR2 is SQIVND (reference sequence). The CDR3 totals 16 residues. V was cut by 3 bases and J by 2 bases, with 11 bases left in between. The PCR was carried out with 60 Vbeta primers and 13 Jbeta primers. Sequencing used immunoSEQ multiplex PCR; TCRdb keeps in-frame clones, though not all of them. Seen here are 110,000 or so clones, about four fifths observed once, and the top ten hold around 2.2%. What was sequenced was PBMCs. The TCR comes from a woman aged 40 to 55 in good health and CMV-seronegative. The chain combines TRBV19 with TRBJ2-6, with D perhaps matching TRBD2 (6 bases). The CDR3 DNA is TGTGCCAGTAGTATGGGGGGACGGGCTGGGGCCAACGTCCTGACTTTC. It codes for CASSMGGRAGANVLTF.